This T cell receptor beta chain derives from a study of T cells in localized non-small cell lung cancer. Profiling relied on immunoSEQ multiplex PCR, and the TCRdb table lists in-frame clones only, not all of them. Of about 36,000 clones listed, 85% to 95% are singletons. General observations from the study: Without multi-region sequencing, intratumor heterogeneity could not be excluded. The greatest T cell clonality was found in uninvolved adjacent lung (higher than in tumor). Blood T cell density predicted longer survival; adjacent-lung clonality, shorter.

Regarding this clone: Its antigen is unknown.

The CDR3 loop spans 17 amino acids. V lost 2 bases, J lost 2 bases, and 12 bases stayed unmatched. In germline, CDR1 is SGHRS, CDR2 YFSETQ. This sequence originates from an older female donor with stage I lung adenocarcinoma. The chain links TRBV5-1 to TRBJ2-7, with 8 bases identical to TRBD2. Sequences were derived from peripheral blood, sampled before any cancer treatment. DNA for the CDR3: TGCGCCAGCAGCTTCGATCCTGTAGCGGGGCTTACCTACGAGCAGTACTTC. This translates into CASSFDPVAGLTYEQYF.